The sequence of this T cell receptor (beta chain) was determined in a study of graft-versus-host responses after intestinal transplantation. In the study overall: Recipients had transplants, and these were multivisceral, liver-intestinal, or isolated intestinal. Uniformly, recipients were administered anti-thymocyte globulin induction with subsequent tacrolimus and steroids for 2 to 3 years. Study-wide results and limits: Allografts of one patient group, those with graft-donor T cell macrochimerism, had high graft-versus-host to host-versus-graft clonal ratios. Detection of GvH clones occurred in recipient marrow, and some had their first appearance in ileum or blood.

About this clone: Its antigen remains unknown.

V gave up 6 bases and J gave up 5 bases, with 10 bases separating them. The CDR3 sequence is 13 residues long. Germline CDR1 LNHDA, CDR2 SQIVND (reference sequence). Using immunoSEQ multiplex PCR, the repertoire was profiled, and TCRdb retains in-frame clones only, with some absent. The table shows tens of thousands of clones, with around nine tenths occurring only once. The sequences come from PBMCs, collected 26 days after transplant. The source of this sequence is a human patient who received an intestinal transplant, so some T cells may come from the graft donor. The chain carries TRBV19 and TRBJ2-2; D possibly corresponds to TRBD2 (5 bases). CDR3 protein: CASRRRGTGELFF. In DNA form, the CDR3 reads TGTGCCAGTAGGCGGAGAGGGACCGGGGAGCTGTTTTTT.